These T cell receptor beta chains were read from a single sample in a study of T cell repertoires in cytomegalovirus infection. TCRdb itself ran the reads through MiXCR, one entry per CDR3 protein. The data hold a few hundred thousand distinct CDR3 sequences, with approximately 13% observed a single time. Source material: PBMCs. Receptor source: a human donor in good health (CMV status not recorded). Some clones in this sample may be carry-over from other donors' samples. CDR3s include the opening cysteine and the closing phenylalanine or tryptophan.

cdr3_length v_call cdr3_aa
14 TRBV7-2 CASSLRGTGAGYTF
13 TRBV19 CASSPTYSYEQYF
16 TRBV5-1 CASSSLERGGKNEQFF
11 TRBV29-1 CSVVAAGELFF
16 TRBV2 CASSGGQYSNTGELFF
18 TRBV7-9 CASSGDPGQDIYFYEQYF
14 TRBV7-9 CASSLSSVVSEAFF
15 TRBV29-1 CSVAPGGFSYNEQFF
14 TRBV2 CASNRNPGNTEAFF
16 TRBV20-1 CSAPNPGGPSTGELFF
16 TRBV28 CASSLTGQVLYNEQFF
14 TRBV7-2 CASSLQKGGYEQYF
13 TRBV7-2 CASSLSIQETQYF
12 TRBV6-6 CAIGSGANVLTF
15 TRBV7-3 CASSRLPNRDTEAFF
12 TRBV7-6 CASSAGGVEAFF
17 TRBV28 CASSLPSPGSGGEKLFF
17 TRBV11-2 CASSRDLSVPSTDTQYF
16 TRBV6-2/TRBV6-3 CASRPTGTGKSGELFF
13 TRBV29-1 CSADSGGTDTQYF
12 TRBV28 CASSPLTVTQYF
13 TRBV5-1 CASIQGNTGELFF
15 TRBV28 CASSVPGQGGETQYF
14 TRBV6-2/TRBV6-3 CASSYSPGVGEQYF
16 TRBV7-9 CASSRLTGTLTGELFF
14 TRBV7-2 CASSLIRGGYEQYF
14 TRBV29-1 CRVGGLAGSDTQYF
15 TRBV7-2 CASSLAAGGVSEQFF
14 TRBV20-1 CSAPSGTPNEKLFF
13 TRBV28 CASSFMNTGELFF
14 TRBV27 CASKTAYSNQPQHF
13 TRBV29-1 CSVSSGATYEQYF
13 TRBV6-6 CASTAGFRDTQYF
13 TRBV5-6 CASSLYPFPEAFF
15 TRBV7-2 CASSPNSEGNQPQHF
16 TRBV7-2 CASSLKTGFSTDTQYF
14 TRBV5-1 CASSFQGADTEAFF
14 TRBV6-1 CATIESSSYNEQFF
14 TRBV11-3 CASSSSPGSYEQYF
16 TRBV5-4 CASSFGTGGFSYEQYF
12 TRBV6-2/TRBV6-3 CASRPGTDTQYF
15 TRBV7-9 CASSSGLAGDETQYF
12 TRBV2 CASENPNEKLFF
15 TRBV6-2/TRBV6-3 CASSLLAASYNEQFF
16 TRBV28 CASSLSPSGKVYEQYF
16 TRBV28 CASSPPPDRIDQPQHF
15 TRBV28 CASSLWGRVEETQYF
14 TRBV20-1 CSAPGRGGLDTQYF
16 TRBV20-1 CSATQLRQGNRETQYF
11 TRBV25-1 CASSGPGTQYF
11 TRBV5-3 CASSINNEAFF
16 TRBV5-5 CASSLGGQGRGQPQHF
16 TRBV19 CASANLRANSNQPQHF